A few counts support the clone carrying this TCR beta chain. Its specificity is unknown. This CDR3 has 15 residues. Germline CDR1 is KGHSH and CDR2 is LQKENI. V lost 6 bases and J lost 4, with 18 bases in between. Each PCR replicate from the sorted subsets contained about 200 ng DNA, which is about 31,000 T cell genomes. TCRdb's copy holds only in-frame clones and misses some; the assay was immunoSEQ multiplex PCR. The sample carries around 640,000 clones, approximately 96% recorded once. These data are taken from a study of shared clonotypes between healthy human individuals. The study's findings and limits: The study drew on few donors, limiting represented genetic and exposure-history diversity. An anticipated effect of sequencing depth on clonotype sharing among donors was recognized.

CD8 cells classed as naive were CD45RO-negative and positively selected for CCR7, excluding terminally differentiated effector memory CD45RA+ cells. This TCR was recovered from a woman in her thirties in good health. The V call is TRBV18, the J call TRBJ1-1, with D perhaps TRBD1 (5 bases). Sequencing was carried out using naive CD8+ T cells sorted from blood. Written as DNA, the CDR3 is TGTGCCAGCTCGCCCACCCCGGGGCGCAGCACTGAAGCTTTCTTT. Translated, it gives CASSPTPGRSTEAFF.